This TCR beta chain was found in a study of metastatic and nonmetastatic thyroid tumors (dated by TCRdb to 2018 to 2021). For context, the study as a whole: Repertoires from peripheral blood and from tumor or nodule tissue samples of malignant and benign thyroid patients were compared.

None of the patients had been given any treatment before thyroid surgery. Using T-cell receptor beta sequencing, the researchers looked back retrospectively at clinical samples from patients, gathered between about 2012 and 2019. Including the terminal cysteine and phenylalanine, the CDR3 comprises 14 residues. Of all the DNA, just the CDR3 is kept, 42 bases in frame from base 1. V lost 4 bases and J lost 3 bases; the stretch between them is 13 bases long. Looking up the germline V gene yields CDR1 SGHRS and CDR2 YFSETQ. There are many counts of this clone. This clone's antigen is unknown. The input lacks base qualities; no much larger clone sits a single base away. What the authors observed across the whole study: TCR beta diversity was reported as significantly higher in malignant tumors than in benign nodules, in both blood and tumor samples.

Libraries were built with PCR. The data were produced on an Illumina HiSeq 4000. The TCR beta-chain CDR3 region of each patient was profiled by high-throughput sequencing. On the study's bioinformatics: A classifier to discriminate distant-metastatic papillary thyroid cancer patients was built from CDR3 differences across clinicopathological groups. The Shannon index was used to assess repertoire diversity, and the Morisita-Horn index was used to assess tumor-blood repertoire similarity. In-frame beta chains were kept once TCRdb had trimmed the public reads at Q25 with fastp and called clones with MiXCR. TCRdb, not the original authors, processed these V and J calls. This sample gives about 64,000 clones in total; approximately 4.1% of them show up just once. The ten largest clones represent 20% to 25% of the sample.

Rearrangement joined TRBV5-1 to TRBJ2-5; TRBD2 might be the D gene, on 6 matching bases. The TCR originated in a female donor with papillary thyroid cancer or a benign thyroid nodule (not recorded which). Some clones in this sample may be carry-over from other donors' samples. The sample comprised blood. For the CDR3, the sequence is CASSVGGAEETQYF. The nucleotides are TGCGCCAGCAGCGTCGGCGGGGCGGAAGAGACCCAGTACTTC.